Listed below are T cell receptor beta chains from one sample, sequenced in a study of control samples from healthy donors and cancer patients. The repertoire was sequenced with immunoSEQ multiplex PCR; TCRdb's copy has only in-frame clones and lacks some. The data show about 79,000 clones, 80% to 95% seen once. The sample consisted of PBMCs. These receptors all stem from a woman between 35 and 50 years old with lung cancer. CDR3s include the opening cysteine and the closing phenylalanine or tryptophan. A D gene is named only where the DNA matches it firmly. Expanded clones are given a class, and other clones once, few, many or no size at all.

CDR3nt: TGTGCCAGCAGCCCTGGGACAGTTAACTATGGCTACACCTTC
CDR3aa: CASSPGTVNYGYTF
j_gene: TRBJ1-2
d_gene: TRBD1
v_gene: TRBV3-1/TRBV3-2
len: 14
abundance: NA

CDR3nt: TGCGCCAGCAGTGAGTCGAAGGTCTACGAGCAGTACTTC
CDR3aa: CASSESKVYEQYF
j_gene: TRBJ2-7
d_gene: NA
v_gene: TRBV10-1
len: 13
abundance: NA

CDR3nt: TGTGCCAGCAGTTCGGGGACAGGGCCCTACGAGCAGTACTTC
CDR3aa: CASSSGTGPYEQYF
j_gene: TRBJ2-7
d_gene: TRBD1
v_gene: TRBV28
len: 14
abundance: NA

CDR3nt: TGTGCCAGCAGCCCTGGGACGGCCAGAGGGGAGCTGTTTTTT
CDR3aa: CASSPGTARGELFF
j_gene: TRBJ2-2
d_gene: NA
v_gene: TRBV7-9
len: 14
abundance: NA

CDR3nt: TGTGCCAGCAGCTCCTTCAAGAACACCGGGGAGCTGTTTTTT
CDR3aa: CASSSFKNTGELFF
j_gene: TRBJ2-2
d_gene: NA
v_gene: TRBV11-2
len: 14
abundance: NA

CDR3nt: TGTGCCTGGAGAGGCGCAGGGGGGAACACCGGGGAGCTGTTTTTT
CDR3aa: CAWRGAGGNTGELFF
j_gene: TRBJ2-2
d_gene: TRBD1
v_gene: TRBV30
len: 15
abundance: NA

CDR3nt: TGCGCCAGCAGCTTACCCGGGACAGGCTCCTACGAGCAGTACTTC
CDR3aa: CASSLPGTGSYEQYF
j_gene: TRBJ2-7
d_gene: TRBD1
v_gene: TRBV5-1
len: 15
abundance: NA

CDR3nt: TGTGCCAGCAGCTGGATATGGGGACTAGCGACAGATACGCAGTATTTT
CDR3aa: CASSWIWGLATDTQYF
j_gene: TRBJ2-3
d_gene: TRBD2
v_gene: TRBV5-6
len: 16
abundance: NA

CDR3nt: TGTGCCAGCAGTTATATGGCGCTAGATACGCAGTATTTT
CDR3aa: CASSYMALDTQYF
j_gene: TRBJ2-3
d_gene: NA
v_gene: TRBV6-9
len: 13
abundance: NA

CDR3nt: TGTGCCTGGAGTGTACTCACCGAACCCCTCCACTTT
CDR3aa: CAWSVLTEPLHF
j_gene: TRBJ1-6
d_gene: NA
v_gene: TRBV30
len: 12
abundance: NA

CDR3nt: TGTGCCAGCAGCGTAGGAGGGGGGGCCACTGAAGCTTTCTTT
CDR3aa: CASSVGGGATEAFF
j_gene: TRBJ1-1
d_gene: NA
v_gene: TRBV9
len: 14
abundance: NA

CDR3nt: TGTGCCAGCAGCTTAGGAGGTACAGGGACTTCCACTGAAGCTTTCTTT
CDR3aa: CASSLGGTGTSTEAFF
j_gene: TRBJ1-1
d_gene: NA
v_gene: TRBV7-8
len: 16
abundance: NA

CDR3nt: TGTGCCAGCAGCCAAGGCCTACAAGCGTACTTC
CDR3aa: CASSQGLQAYF
j_gene: TRBJ2-5
d_gene: NA
v_gene: TRBV3-1/TRBV3-2
len: 11
abundance: NA

CDR3nt: TGTGCCAGCAGCCACCGACAGGGACCACCTCACCACGAGCAGTACTTC
CDR3aa: CASSHRQGPPHHEQYF
j_gene: TRBJ2-7
d_gene: TRBD1
v_gene: TRBV7-9
len: 16
abundance: NA

CDR3nt: TGTGCCAGCAGCCAAGATTGGACCGAAAAGAACACCGGGGAGCTGTTTTTT
CDR3aa: CASSQDWTEKNTGELFF
j_gene: TRBJ2-2
d_gene: NA
v_gene: TRBV3-1/TRBV3-2
len: 17
abundance: NA

CDR3nt: TGTGCCAGCAGCCTACGACTTGGCGAGCAGTACTTC
CDR3aa: CASSLRLGEQYF
j_gene: TRBJ2-7
d_gene: NA
v_gene: TRBV9
len: 12
abundance: NA

CDR3nt: TGTGCCAGCAGTGAAGTAAGGACCTACGAGCAGTACTTC
CDR3aa: CASSEVRTYEQYF
j_gene: TRBJ2-7
d_gene: NA
v_gene: TRBV2
len: 13
abundance: NA

CDR3nt: TGTGCTAGTGGTGGGACTAGAGAGCCAGATACGCAGTATTTT
CDR3aa: CASGGTREPDTQYF
j_gene: TRBJ2-3
d_gene: TRBD2
v_gene: TRBV12-5
len: 14
abundance: NA

CDR3nt: TGCGCCAGCAGCTTGGTGGGGACAGGGGTTAAGAATGAGCAGTTCTTC
CDR3aa: CASSLVGTGVKNEQFF
j_gene: TRBJ2-1
d_gene: TRBD1
v_gene: TRBV5-1
len: 16
abundance: few

CDR3nt: TGCGCCAGCAGCGGAATAATAGGGGGCCGGTACACTGAAGCTTTCTTT
CDR3aa: CASSGIIGGRYTEAFF
j_gene: TRBJ1-1
d_gene: TRBD1
v_gene: TRBV5-1
len: 16
abundance: NA

CDR3nt: TGTGCCAGCAGCCAGACCTTAGGAGGGCAGTACTTC
CDR3aa: CASSQTLGGQYF
j_gene: TRBJ2-7
d_gene: NA
v_gene: TRBV7-8
len: 12
abundance: NA

CDR3nt: TGTGCCAGCAGCCCCTCCTCCCAGGGAGCCAATGAGCAGTTCTTC
CDR3aa: CASSPSSQGANEQFF
j_gene: TRBJ2-1
d_gene: NA
v_gene: TRBV11-1
len: 15
abundance: NA

CDR3nt: TGTGCCAGCAGGTACAGGGGCGGGGGGACTGAAGCTTTCTTT
CDR3aa: CASRYRGGGTEAFF
j_gene: TRBJ1-1
d_gene: TRBD1
v_gene: TRBV27
len: 14
abundance: NA

CDR3nt: TGTGCCAGCAGCTTAGAAAGGGTTCGGGACAGGGGGTTAGATACTGAAGCTTTCTTT
CDR3aa: CASSLERVRDRGLDTEAFF
j_gene: TRBJ1-1
d_gene: TRBD1
v_gene: TRBV7-2
len: 19
abundance: NA

CDR3nt: TGTGCCAGCAGCTGGGGGACTGGGCATTTGAACACTGAAGCTTTCTTT
CDR3aa: CASSWGTGHLNTEAFF
j_gene: TRBJ1-1
d_gene: NA
v_gene: TRBV5-5
len: 16
abundance: NA

CDR3nt: TGTGCCAGCAGTTTAGGGGACAGATCCACAGATACGCAGTATTTT
CDR3aa: CASSLGDRSTDTQYF
j_gene: TRBJ2-3
d_gene: TRBD1
v_gene: TRBV28
len: 15
abundance: NA

CDR3nt: TGTGCCAGCACCCTGCCCGGAAGGGGGGGAGAAGCTTTCTTT
CDR3aa: CASTLPGRGGEAFF
j_gene: TRBJ1-1
d_gene: NA
v_gene: TRBV5-4
len: 14
abundance: NA

CDR3nt: TGTGCCAGCAGCGGGAGACAGGGGGCCAATGAGCAGTTCTTC
CDR3aa: CASSGRQGANEQFF
j_gene: TRBJ2-1
d_gene: TRBD1
v_gene: TRBV11-3
len: 14
abundance: NA

CDR3nt: TGTGCCAGCAGCTTAGATCTTGGCTACACCTTC
CDR3aa: CASSLDLGYTF
j_gene: TRBJ1-2
d_gene: NA
v_gene: TRBV7-9
len: 11
abundance: NA

CDR3nt: TGTGCCAGCAGCCAAGACGGTTCAACTAATGAAAAACTGTTTTTT
CDR3aa: CASSQDGSTNEKLFF
j_gene: TRBJ1-4
d_gene: NA
v_gene: TRBV21-1
len: 15
abundance: NA

CDR3nt: TGTGCCAGCAGCGTGCACGATGGTCTGGATACGCAGTATTTT
CDR3aa: CASSVHDGLDTQYF
j_gene: TRBJ2-3
d_gene: NA
v_gene: TRBV9
len: 14
abundance: NA

CDR3nt: TGTGCCAGCAGTCCCGGGGACCCGAACACTGAAGCTTTCTTT
CDR3aa: CASSPGDPNTEAFF
j_gene: TRBJ1-1
d_gene: NA
v_gene: TRBV28
len: 14
abundance: NA

CDR3nt: TGTGCCAGCAGCTTAGGTTGGGCCTTATACTTC
CDR3aa: CASSLGWALYF
j_gene: TRBJ1-2
d_gene: NA
v_gene: TRBV11-2
len: 11
abundance: NA

CDR3nt: TGCGCAGCCCACGGGAGGGCCAAAAACATTCAGTACTTC
CDR3aa: CAAHGRAKNIQYF
j_gene: TRBJ2-4
d_gene: TRBD2
v_gene: TRBV10-2
len: 13
abundance: NA

CDR3nt: TGTGCCAGCAGCCAGAGCAGGAACACTGAAGCTTTCTTT
CDR3aa: CASSQSRNTEAFF
j_gene: TRBJ1-1
d_gene: NA
v_gene: TRBV14
len: 13
abundance: few

CDR3nt: TGCGCCAGCAGCTTGGCCGTCGGGACAGCGAACACTGAAGCTTTCTTT
CDR3aa: CASSLAVGTANTEAFF
j_gene: TRBJ1-1
d_gene: TRBD1
v_gene: TRBV5-1
len: 16
abundance: NA

CDR3nt: TGCGCCAGCAGCTTGATTCCACAGGGGGCGGGGGTAAATGAAAAACTGTTTTTT
CDR3aa: CASSLIPQGAGVNEKLFF
j_gene: TRBJ1-4
d_gene: TRBD1
v_gene: TRBV5-1
len: 18
abundance: NA

CDR3nt: TGCGCCAGCAGCCAACTACAAGGGGGACAGGGAAGAAAAGTGGCTTTCTTT
CDR3aa: CASSQLQGGQGRKVAFF
j_gene: TRBJ1-1
d_gene: TRBD1
v_gene: TRBV4-1
len: 17
abundance: NA

CDR3nt: TGTGCCTGGAGTTATAACCCCCACAATGAGCAGTTCTTC
CDR3aa: CAWSYNPHNEQFF
j_gene: TRBJ2-1
d_gene: NA
v_gene: TRBV30
len: 13
abundance: NA

CDR3nt: TGTGCCAGCAGTGATCTACAGGGTAATCAGCCCCAGCATTTT
CDR3aa: CASSDLQGNQPQHF
j_gene: TRBJ1-5
d_gene: NA
v_gene: TRBV6-4
len: 14
abundance: NA

CDR3nt: TGTGCCAGCAGCTTAGGCGGGGGGTACTCCTACGAGCAGTACTTC
CDR3aa: CASSLGGGYSYEQYF
j_gene: TRBJ2-7
d_gene: TRBD2
v_gene: TRBV13
len: 15
abundance: NA

CDR3nt: TGTGCCATACAAAGCGTCACCGGTACCGGGGAGCTGTTTTTT
CDR3aa: CAIQSVTGTGELFF
j_gene: TRBJ2-2
d_gene: NA
v_gene: TRBV2
len: 14
abundance: NA

CDR3nt: TGCGCCAGCAGCCAAGATGAAGAGACCCAGTACTTC
CDR3aa: CASSQDEETQYF
j_gene: TRBJ2-5
d_gene: NA
v_gene: TRBV4-1
len: 12
abundance: NA

CDR3nt: TGTGCCAGCAGGAAGGAAAATCAGCCCCAGCATTTT
CDR3aa: CASRKENQPQHF
j_gene: TRBJ1-5
d_gene: NA
v_gene: TRBV12-3/TRBV12-4
len: 12
abundance: NA

CDR3nt: TGTGCCAGCAGCCAGTGGACGTGGACTGAAGCTTTCTTT
CDR3aa: CASSQWTWTEAFF
j_gene: TRBJ1-1
d_gene: NA
v_gene: TRBV5-8
len: 13
abundance: once

CDR3nt: TGCGCCAGCAGCCCCCCGGACAGTATCGAAGCTTTCTTT
CDR3aa: CASSPPDSIEAFF
j_gene: TRBJ1-1
d_gene: NA
v_gene: TRBV5-1
len: 13
abundance: NA

CDR3nt: TGCGCCAGCAGCCAAGATCGGGACTACGCAGATACGCAGTATTTT
CDR3aa: CASSQDRDYADTQYF
j_gene: TRBJ2-3
d_gene: TRBD2
v_gene: TRBV4-1
len: 15
abundance: once

CDR3nt: TGCGCCAGCAGCCAAGATAGCCCAGGGGGCGGCCAGCCCCAGCATTTT
CDR3aa: CASSQDSPGGGQPQHF
j_gene: TRBJ1-5
d_gene: TRBD1
v_gene: TRBV4-1
len: 16
abundance: NA

CDR3nt: TGTGCCAGCAGCCCTAAAACGACGAAAGGGTACTACGAGCAGTACTTC
CDR3aa: CASSPKTTKGYYEQYF
j_gene: TRBJ2-7
d_gene: NA
v_gene: TRBV5-4
len: 16
abundance: NA

CDR3nt: TGCGCCAGCACCGGGACAGGGGGCGAAAAACTGTTTTTT
CDR3aa: CASTGTGGEKLFF
j_gene: TRBJ1-4
d_gene: TRBD1
v_gene: TRBV5-1
len: 13
abundance: NA

CDR3nt: TGCGCCAGCAGCTCCGGAGGGACGGCAAACACTGAAGCTTTCTTT
CDR3aa: CASSSGGTANTEAFF
j_gene: TRBJ1-1
d_gene: NA
v_gene: TRBV5-1
len: 15
abundance: NA

CDR3nt: TGTGCCAGCAGCGTAACTCGGGGGGCGAATTCACCCCTCCACTTT
CDR3aa: CASSVTRGANSPLHF
j_gene: TRBJ1-6
d_gene: NA
v_gene: TRBV9
len: 15
abundance: NA

CDR3nt: TGTGCCAGCAGCCTAGGGGGGCCCCAGCATTTT
CDR3aa: CASSLGGPQHF
j_gene: TRBJ1-5
d_gene: NA
v_gene: TRBV7-9
len: 11
abundance: NA

CDR3nt: TGTGCCAGTAGCACCCCTTTTTCTGAAGCTTTCTTT
CDR3aa: CASSTPFSEAFF
j_gene: TRBJ1-1
d_gene: NA
v_gene: TRBV19
len: 12
abundance: NA

CDR3nt: TGTGCCAGCAGTGAATTCATCGGGGGCGGTCAGCCCCAGCATTTT
CDR3aa: CASSEFIGGGQPQHF
j_gene: TRBJ1-5
d_gene: NA
v_gene: TRBV2
len: 15
abundance: NA

CDR3nt: TGTGCTAGTGCCCAGCTCCGAGAGTGGACAGGGGTAGGCTACACCTTC
CDR3aa: CASAQLREWTGVGYTF
j_gene: TRBJ1-2
d_gene: TRBD1
v_gene: TRBV12-5
len: 16
abundance: few

CDR3nt: TGTGCCAGTAGTCCCCAGACAGGGACTAGGGCTAATGAAAAACTGTTTTTT
CDR3aa: CASSPQTGTRANEKLFF
j_gene: TRBJ1-4
d_gene: TRBD1
v_gene: TRBV19
len: 17
abundance: NA

CDR3nt: TGTGCCAGTAGTATTATTGGGGAAACAACTGAAGCTTTCTTT
CDR3aa: CASSIIGETTEAFF
j_gene: TRBJ1-1
d_gene: NA
v_gene: TRBV19
len: 14
abundance: NA

CDR3nt: TGTGCCAGCAGCTTCTTCCCGGACACAGATACGCAGTATTTT
CDR3aa: CASSFFPDTDTQYF
j_gene: TRBJ2-3
d_gene: NA
v_gene: TRBV5-5
len: 14
abundance: NA